This T cell receptor (beta chain) stems from a study of shared clonotypes between healthy human individuals. Across the study: Every donor yielded three CD4 naive, three CD4 memory, two CD8 naive and one CD8 memory plate.

Original handling: Owing to the provision of junction-only sequences devoid of quality scores by immunoSEQ, filtering differed. Sequencing used immunoSEQ multiplex PCR; TCRdb keeps in-frame clones, though not all of them. That table gives V, J and clone size, and the DNA gave D and trimming. The profile covers 640,000 or so clones, with more than 70% appearing a single time and under 2% taken by the ten largest. Per germline, CDR1 WNHNN and CDR2 SYGVQD (reference sequence). Trimming cost V 10 bases and J 5 bases; bases outside gene matches: 9. This CDR3 has 13 amino acids. This sequence joins TRBV10-1 and TRBJ1-1; 8 nucleotides align to TRBD1. This clonotype was sampled from a young woman in good health. Material for sequencing was memory CD4+ T cells sorted from blood. The subset was: CD45RA-negative fraction. Written as DNA, the CDR3 is TGCGCCACCACACAGGGGGAAGGAACTGAAGCTTTCTTT. This gives the protein CATTQGEGTEAFF.